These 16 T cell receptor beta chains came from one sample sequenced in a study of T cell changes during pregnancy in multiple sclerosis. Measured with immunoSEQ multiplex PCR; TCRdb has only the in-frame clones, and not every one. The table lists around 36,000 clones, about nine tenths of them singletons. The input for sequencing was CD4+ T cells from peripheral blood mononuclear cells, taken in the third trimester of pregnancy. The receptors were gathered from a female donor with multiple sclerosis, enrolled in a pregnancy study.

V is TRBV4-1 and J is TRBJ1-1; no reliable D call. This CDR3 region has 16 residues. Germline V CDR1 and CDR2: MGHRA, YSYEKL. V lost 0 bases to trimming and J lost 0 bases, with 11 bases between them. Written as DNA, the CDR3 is TGCGCCAGCAGCCAAGATCCGGCTAGGCTGAACACTGAAGCTTTCTTT. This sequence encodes CASSQDPARLNTEAFF.

The CDR3 region has the DNA TGTGCCAGCAGCTCCGCGGGCGACAGGGCCCGAGGAACCCAGTACTTC. It encodes CASSSAGDRARGTQYF. This chain links TRBV9 with TRBJ2-5; 7 bases map to TRBD1. V trimming: 4 bases; J trimming: 8 bases; junction bases outside the gene matches: 17. This CDR3 region has 16 residues. In germline, CDR1 is SGDLS, CDR2 YYNGEE.

In DNA, the CDR3 is TGTGCCAGCAGCTTTAGCCTAGGTGAGAACATTCAGTACTTC. It codes for CASSFSLGENIQYF. V usage is TRBV7-2 and J usage is TRBJ2-4; D is uncertain. Trimming stripped 3 bases from V and 7 bases from J, with 13 bases between. This CDR3 region has 14 residues. CDR1 and CDR2 (germline): SGHTA, FQGNSA. Full variable domain (rest looked up from reference TRBV7-2 and TRBJ2-4): GAGVSQSPSNKVTEKGKDVELRCDPISGHTALYWYRQSLGQGLEFLIYFQGNSAPDKSGLPSDRFSAERTGGSVSTLTIQRTQQEDSAVYLCASSFSLGENIQYFGAGTRLSVL.

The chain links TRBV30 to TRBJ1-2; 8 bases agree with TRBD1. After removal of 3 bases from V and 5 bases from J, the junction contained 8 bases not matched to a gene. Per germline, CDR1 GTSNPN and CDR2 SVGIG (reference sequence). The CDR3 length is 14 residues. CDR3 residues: CAWSSGQGAYGYTF. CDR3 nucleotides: TGTGCCTGGAGCTCGGGGCAGGGGGCTTATGGCTACACCTTC.

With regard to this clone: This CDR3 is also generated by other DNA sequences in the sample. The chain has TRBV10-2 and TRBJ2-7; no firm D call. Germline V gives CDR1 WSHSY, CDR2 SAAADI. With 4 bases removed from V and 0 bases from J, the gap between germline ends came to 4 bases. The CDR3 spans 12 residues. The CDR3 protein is CASSALSYEQYF. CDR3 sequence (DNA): TGCGCCAGCAGTGCCCTCTCCTACGAGCAGTACTTC.

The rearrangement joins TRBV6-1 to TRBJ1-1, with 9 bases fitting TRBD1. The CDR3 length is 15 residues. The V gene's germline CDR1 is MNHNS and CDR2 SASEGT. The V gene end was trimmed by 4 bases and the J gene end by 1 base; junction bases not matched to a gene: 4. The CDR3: CASSARTGANTEAFF. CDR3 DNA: TGTGCCAGCAGTGCGCGGACAGGGGCGAACACTGAAGCTTTCTTT.

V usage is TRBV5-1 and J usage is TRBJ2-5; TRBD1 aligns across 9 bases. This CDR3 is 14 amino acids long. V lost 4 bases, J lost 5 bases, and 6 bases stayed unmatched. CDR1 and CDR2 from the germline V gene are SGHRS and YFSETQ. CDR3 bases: TGCGCCAGCAGCGGGGGACAGGGCGGCGAGACCCAGTACTTC. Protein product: CASSGGQGGETQYF.

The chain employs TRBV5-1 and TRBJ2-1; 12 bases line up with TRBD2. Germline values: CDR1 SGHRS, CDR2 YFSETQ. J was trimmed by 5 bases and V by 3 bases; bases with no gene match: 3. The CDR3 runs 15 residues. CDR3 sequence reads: CASSSGTSGHNEQFF. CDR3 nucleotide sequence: TGCGCCAGCAGCTCCGGGACTAGCGGGCACAATGAGCAGTTCTTC. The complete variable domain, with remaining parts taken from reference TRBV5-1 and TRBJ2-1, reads KAGVTQTPRYLIKTRGQQVTLSCSPISGHRSVSWYQQTPGQGLQFLFEYFSETQRNKGNFPGRFSGRQFSNSRSEMNVSTLELGDSALYLCASSSGTSGHNEQFFGPGTRLTVL.

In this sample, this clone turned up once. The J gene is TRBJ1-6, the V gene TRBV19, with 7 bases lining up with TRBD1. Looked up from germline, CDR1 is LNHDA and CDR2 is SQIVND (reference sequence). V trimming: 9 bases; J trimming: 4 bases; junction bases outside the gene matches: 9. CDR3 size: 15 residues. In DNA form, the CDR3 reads TGTGCCAGCCAATCAGGGGGACAGTATAATTCACCCCTCCACTTT. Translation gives CASQSGGQYNSPLHF.

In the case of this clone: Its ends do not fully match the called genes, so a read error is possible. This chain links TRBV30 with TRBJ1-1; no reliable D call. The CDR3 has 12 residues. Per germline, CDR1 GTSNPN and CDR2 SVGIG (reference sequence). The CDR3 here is CAWRTTNTEAFF. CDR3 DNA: TGTGCCTGGAGAACCACGAACACAGAAGCTTTCTTT.

CDR3 residues: CASSLKTGIGSYEQYF. CDR3 coding DNA: TGTGCCAGCAGCCTCAAGACAGGGATCGGCTCCTACGAGCAGTACTTC. The chain employs TRBV5-6 and TRBJ2-7; 7 bases line up with TRBD1. V lost 4 bases, J lost 0 bases, and 10 bases stayed unmatched. CDR1 SGHDT and CDR2 YYEEEE come from the germline V gene. The CDR3 has 16 amino acids.

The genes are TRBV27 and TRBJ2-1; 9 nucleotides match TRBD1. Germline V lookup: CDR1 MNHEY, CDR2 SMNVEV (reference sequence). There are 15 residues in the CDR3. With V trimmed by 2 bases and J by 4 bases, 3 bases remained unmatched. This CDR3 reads CASSLDRGKYNEQFF. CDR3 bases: TGTGCCAGCAGTTTAGACAGGGGGAAATACAATGAGCAGTTCTTC.

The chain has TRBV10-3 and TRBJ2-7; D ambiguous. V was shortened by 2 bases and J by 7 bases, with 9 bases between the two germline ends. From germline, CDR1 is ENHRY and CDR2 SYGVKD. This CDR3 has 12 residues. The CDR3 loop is CAISERDNEQYF. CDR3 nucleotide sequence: TGTGCCATCAGTGAGAGAGACAATGAGCAGTACTTC.

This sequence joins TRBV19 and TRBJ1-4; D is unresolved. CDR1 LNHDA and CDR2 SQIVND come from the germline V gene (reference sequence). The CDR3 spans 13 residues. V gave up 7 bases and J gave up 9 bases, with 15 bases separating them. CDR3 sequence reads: CASIRTDSKKLFF. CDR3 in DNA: TGTGCCAGTATAAGAACAGATAGTAAAAAACTGTTTTTT.

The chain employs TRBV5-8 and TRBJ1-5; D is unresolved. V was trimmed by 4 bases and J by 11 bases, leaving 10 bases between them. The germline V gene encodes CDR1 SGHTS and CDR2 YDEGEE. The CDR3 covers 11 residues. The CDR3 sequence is CASSDYKTQHF. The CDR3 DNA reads TGTGCCAGCAGCGACTACAAAACCCAGCATTTT. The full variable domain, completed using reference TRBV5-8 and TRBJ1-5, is EAGVTQSPTHLIKTRGQQATLRCSPISGHTSVYWYQQALGLGLQFLLWYDEGEERNRGNFPPRFSGRQFPNYSSELNVNALELEDSALYLCASSDYKTQHFGDGTRLSIL.

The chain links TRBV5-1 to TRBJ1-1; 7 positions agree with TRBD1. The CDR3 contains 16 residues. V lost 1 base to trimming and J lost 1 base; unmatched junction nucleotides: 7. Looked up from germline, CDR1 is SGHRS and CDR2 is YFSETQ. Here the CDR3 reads CASSLRGGETNTEAFF. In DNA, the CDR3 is TGCGCCAGCAGCTTGAGAGGGGGCGAAACGAACACTGAAGCTTTCTTT.